Shown below are 5 T cell receptor beta chains from a single sample sequenced in a study of shared clonotypes between healthy human individuals. Assay: immunoSEQ multiplex PCR; the TCRdb copy retains only in-frame clones and omits some. The sample has around 120,000 clones, 65% to 75% seen once; the top ten hold around 25%. The sample taken for sequencing was memory CD8+ T cells sorted from blood. Subset specified: CD45RO+ cells pooled with CCR7-negative TemRA cells. Source of these receptors: a woman aged 25 to 45 in good health.

V gene TRBV4-2 combines with J gene TRBJ1-2; D is uncertain. The germline V and J ends were trimmed by 5 bases and 5 bases, with 15 bases remaining between them. This CDR3 comprises 14 residues. Per the germline V gene, CDR1 is LGHNA and CDR2 is YNFKEQ. CDR3 in amino acids: CASSVVGVLYGYTF. The CDR3 DNA reads TGTGCCAGCAGCGTCGTTGGAGTGTTGTATGGCTACACCTTC.

The V gene is TRBV5-4, the J gene TRBJ2-7; a possible D gene is TRBD1 (6 bases). V was trimmed by 5 bases and J by 2 bases, leaving 14 bases between them. Germline V gives CDR1 SGHNT, CDR2 YYREEE (reference sequence). This CDR3 contains 14 residues. The CDR3 DNA sequence: TGTGCCAGCAGTTACCTACAGGGTGCCTACGAGCAGTACTTC. Its protein is CASSYLQGAYEQYF.

This clone was counted only a few times. The chain uses TRBV2 and TRBJ2-7; 7 bases align to TRBD2. This CDR3 spans 14 amino acids. V trimming: 6 bases; J trimming: 0 bases; junction bases outside the gene matches: 5. The germline V gene has CDR1 SNHLY and CDR2 FYNNEI. The CDR3 sequence: CASRTSQNSYEQYF. As DNA, the CDR3 is TGTGCCAGCAGGACTAGCCAAAACTCCTACGAGCAGTACTTC.

In this sample, this clone turned up once. The rearrangement links TRBV9 to TRBJ2-7; weak D call: TRBD1 (6 bases). With 1 base removed from V and 7 bases from J, the gap between germline ends came to 18 bases. This CDR3 comprises 15 residues. Germline V CDR1 and CDR2: SGDLS, YYNGEE. The CDR3 nucleotides are TGTGCCAGCAGCGTATCCCGGGACACCCCTGTGGAGCAGTACTTC. Translated, it gives CASSVSRDTPVEQYF.

A single count supports this clone. This chain uses TRBV2 with TRBJ2-7; the D gene is possibly TRBD1 (6 bases). CDR1 SNHLY and CDR2 FYNNEI come from the germline V gene. This CDR3 has 14 amino acids. The V and J ends lost 7 bases and 0 bases respectively, with 13 bases between them. In DNA, the CDR3 is TGTGCCAGCATCGGACAGATCTCCTCCTACGAGCAGTACTTC. It yields the protein CASIGQISSYEQYF.